The sequence of this T cell receptor (beta chain) was determined in a study of blood T cell repertoires in COVID-19 (dated by TCRdb to the early 2020s). Background on the whole study: Samples from collaborators originated in the United States, Italy and Spain and spanned both the acute and convalescent phases of COVID-19. Where HLA class I and class II types were available, the types were taken from metadata supplied by the sample provider, not from assay-based typing. Nearly every sample came with metadata listing a de-identified subject ID, COVID-19 status, age in years and sex. The prospective study material was composed of cDNA or gDNA derived from T cells, B-cell-depleted T cells, or PBMCs. The samples were drawn from two sources: the first 160 participants of the ongoing ImmuneRACE study, and 950 to 1,500 subjects contributed by 6 global collaborators. The repertoires were made available in a free public database intended to serve as a resource for research on the immune response to SARS-CoV-2. The dataset comprised deeply sampled blood TCRbeta repertoires from subjects exposed to, actively infected with, or recovered from COVID-19. Overall results and qualifications from the work: How much clinical and demographic metadata was included differed by source and by participant, and the metadata was provided uncurated.

V and J are trimmed by 2 bases and 2 bases, and the gene matches miss 7 bases of the junction. There are 16 amino acids in the CDR3, from cysteine to phenylalanine inclusive. The DNA shown is the 48-base CDR3, in frame from base 1. Per the germline V gene (reference sequence), LNHDA is the CDR1 and SQIVND is the CDR2. The immunoSEQ Assay, a bias-controlled multiplex PCR, was used to amplify TCRbeta CDR3 regions from genomic DNA. The paper's processing steps were these. Within the assay, amplification of reference gene primers was used to estimate how many nucleated cells each sample contained. To quantify the absolute abundance of each unique TCRbeta CDR3 rearrangement, sequence reads were collapsed and filtered. For each sample, productive Simpson clonality was calculated by taking the square root of Simpson's diversity index across productive rearrangements. TCRdb holds this immuneACCESS table with in-frame rearrangements only. Some clones are missing; in checked studies, unresolved V genes explain under half, and the rest has no known cause. The DNA was the basis for D and trimming; V, J and clone size are from that table. For this sample there are under 250,000 clones; about 90% appear just once. The ten most abundant clones make up roughly 6.3% of the sample.

Comments on this clone: Its antigen specificity is not known. No base qualities exist here, and no much larger clone lies one base off it.

Whole blood was collected in K2EDTA tubes by collaborating institutions according to the institutions' own protocols. For TCRbeta analysis, collaborators shipped samples in one of three forms: frozen whole blood, isolated PBMCs, or DNA extracted from either of those sample types. This receptor was identified in a man in his sixties with acute or convalescent COVID-19. Sample: peripheral blood. The receptor chain draws on TRBV19 and TRBJ2-3, with 7 bases in between that match TRBD2. CDR3 protein: CASSIRSGTATDTQYF. DNA sequence: TGTGCCAGTAGTATAAGGAGCGGGACTGCCACAGATACGCAGTATTTT.